These 6 T cell receptor beta chains originate from one sample sequenced in a study of cytomegalovirus exposure and HLA in healthy donors. Both 60 Vbeta primers and 13 Jbeta primers went into the PCR. Profiled with immunoSEQ multiplex PCR; TCRdb holds only in-frame clones, not every one. The profile shows fewer than 200,000 clones, approximately 79% of them singletons. The specimen sequenced was PBMCs. Receptor source: a woman aged 40-49 years in good health and CMV-seronegative.

This rearrangement joins TRBV15 to TRBJ1-5, with a weak D call TRBD1 (6 bases). The germline CDR1 and CDR2 sequences are LNHNV and YYDKDF (reference sequence). The V and J ends lost 0 bases and 4 bases respectively, with 13 bases between them. This CDR3 region has 16 residues. CDR3 amino acids: CATSRDHAGANQPQHF. CDR3 nucleotides: TGTGCCACCAGCAGAGATCACGCAGGGGCTAATCAGCCCCAGCATTTT.

The J gene is TRBJ2-3, the V gene TRBV5-6, with 9 bases that match TRBD1. The trim removed 4 bases at V and 3 bases at J, leaving 3 bases unmatched. Germline V gene sequence: CDR1 SGHDT, CDR2 YYEEEE. CDR3 size: 14 residues. As DNA, the CDR3 is TGTGCCAGCAGCCCTGGGACAGGGACAGATACGCAGTATTTT. It specifies CASSPGTGTDTQYF.

The rearrangement links TRBV9 to TRBJ2-5, with 12 bases fitting TRBD2. The trim removed 3 bases at V and 5 bases at J, leaving 8 bases unmatched. CDR1 and CDR2 from the germline V gene are SGDLS and YYNGEE. The CDR3 length is 16 residues. CDR3: CASSGTSGVLRETQYF. The CDR3 DNA is TGTGCCAGCAGCGGGACTAGCGGGGTTCTCAGGGAGACCCAGTACTTC.

The chain employs TRBV27 and TRBJ2-2; no reliable D call. This CDR3 spans 14 amino acids. The germline CDR1 and CDR2 sequences are MNHEY and SMNVEV (reference sequence). V dropped 4 bases and J dropped 2 bases, with 8 bases sitting between them. CDR3 in DNA: TGTGCCAGCAGTTCGCCGACTAACACCGGGGAGCTGTTTTTT. Encoded protein: CASSSPTNTGELFF.

This clone was observed a few times. CDR3 in amino acids: CAISEVAGVNQPQHF. CDR3 DNA: TGTGCCATCAGTGAAGTGGCGGGGGTAAATCAGCCCCAGCATTTT. The chain uses TRBV10-3 and TRBJ1-5, with a possible D match to TRBD1 (5 bases). CDR1 ENHRY and CDR2 SYGVKD come from the germline V gene. Trimming took 3 bases from V and 4 from J, leaving 13 bases between them. The CDR3 runs to 15 residues.

This clone showed up just once. The chain carries TRBV11-3 and TRBJ1-4, with D possibly matching TRBD1 (6 bases). Deletions cut 4 bases from V and 6 bases from J, with 9 bases between. The CDR3 totals 13 residues. Germline lookup yields CDR1 SGHNT and CDR2 YENEEA. CDR3 residues: CASSSRTDEKLFF. The CDR3 bases are TGTGCCAGCAGCTCCCGGACAGATGAAAAACTGTTTTTT.